This T cell receptor (beta chain) was retrieved from a study of blood T cell repertoires in COVID-19. Note on this clone: The sample contains more than one DNA sequence encoding this CDR3.

Assay used: immunoSEQ multiplex PCR; TCRdb lists only in-frame clones, some missing. The sample carries a few hundred thousand clones, around 91% recorded once. Sequenced input: PBMCs or T cells enriched from blood (not recorded which). This sequence was found in a woman aged 18-29 years with acute COVID-19.

The CDR3: CASSDTSGTDTQYF. The DNA for the CDR3 is TGTGCCAGCAGTGACACTAGCGGCACAGATACGCAGTATTTT. This chain joins TRBV6-4 and TRBJ2-3; 7 nucleotides line up with TRBD2. Germline CDR1 reads MRHNA; CDR2 reads SNTAGT. CDR3 length equals 14 residues. Trimming cost V 2 bases and J 1 base; bases outside gene matches: 0.